These T cell receptor beta chains were read from a single sample in a study of shared clonotypes between healthy human individuals. Repertoires were generated with immunoSEQ multiplex PCR, while TCRdb's copy carries only in-frame clones and drops some. The data show approximately 620,000 clones, 95% to 98% seen once. Sequences were obtained from naive CD4+ T cells sorted from blood. These receptors were collected from a woman aged 30 to 39 in good health. The CDR3 runs from the conserved cysteine through the conserved F or W. The D gene is left open where the match is weak. Expanded clones get a size class; other rows say once, few or many, or leave the size out.

clone size: -
J gene: TRBJ2-5
V gene: TRBV6-5
D gene: -
CDR3 DNA: TGTGCCAGTCGAGGGGGGGAGACCCAGTACTTC
CDR3 protein: CASRGGETQYF

clone size: -
J gene: TRBJ1-4
V gene: TRBV7-8
D gene: -
CDR3 DNA: TGTGCCAGCGGGCGACTTCTAACTAATGAAAAACTGTTTTTT
CDR3 protein: CASGRLLTNEKLFF

clone size: once
J gene: TRBJ1-4
V gene: TRBV5-1
D gene: -
CDR3 DNA: TGCGCCAGCAGCTTGGATGGGAATGAAAAACTGTTTTTT
CDR3 protein: CASSLDGNEKLFF

clone size: once
J gene: TRBJ2-1
V gene: TRBV21-1
D gene: -
CDR3 DNA: TGTGCCAGCAGCTCCCCACCGGGACTAGCGGGAGAAGATGAGCAGTTCTTC
CDR3 protein: CASSSPPGLAGEDEQFF

clone size: -
J gene: TRBJ1-1
V gene: TRBV7-2
D gene: -
CDR3 DNA: TGTGCCAGCAGCTTAAGGACCCCCCGGGAAACTGAAGCTTTCTTT
CDR3 protein: CASSLRTPRETEAFF

clone size: once
J gene: TRBJ2-7
V gene: TRBV19
D gene: -
CDR3 DNA: TGTGCCAGTAGTCCGGGACTGCGGGTTGTCGAGCAGTACTTC
CDR3 protein: CASSPGLRVVEQYF

clone size: -
J gene: TRBJ1-4
V gene: TRBV30
D gene: -
CDR3 DNA: TGTGCCTGGAGTGTACTAATCGGGACTGAAAAACTGTTTTTT
CDR3 protein: CAWSVLIGTEKLFF

clone size: -
J gene: TRBJ2-7
V gene: TRBV30
D gene: -
CDR3 DNA: TGTGCCTGGAGTGTAAACAGTGCCTACGAGCAGTACTTC
CDR3 protein: CAWSVNSAYEQYF

clone size: -
J gene: TRBJ2-1
V gene: TRBV4-1
D gene: -
CDR3 DNA: TGCGCCAGCAGCCAAGTTTTCGGGACGGGGAATGGGGATGAGCAGTTCTTC
CDR3 protein: CASSQVFGTGNGDEQFF

clone size: -
J gene: TRBJ2-7
V gene: TRBV7-9
D gene: -
CDR3 DNA: TGTGCCAGCAGCTCCCCGGGGAGGGGGTCCTCCTACGAGCAGTACTTC
CDR3 protein: CASSSPGRGSSYEQYF

clone size: -
J gene: TRBJ1-2
V gene: TRBV15
D gene: -
CDR3 DNA: TGTGCCACCAGCAGAGAGGGTGTGGCCCTTGGCAGGTCTAACTATGGCTACACCTTC
CDR3 protein: CATSREGVALGRSNYGYTF

clone size: -
J gene: TRBJ2-1
V gene: TRBV18
D gene: -
CDR3 DNA: TGTGCCAGCTCACCACCGGTAACGAAGTACAATGAGCAGTTCTTC
CDR3 protein: CASSPPVTKYNEQFF

clone size: once
J gene: TRBJ1-1
V gene: TRBV21-1
D gene: -
CDR3 DNA: TGTGCCAGCAAGAGGGGAGGGGCTGTTACTGAAGCTTTCTTT
CDR3 protein: CASKRGGAVTEAFF

clone size: -
J gene: TRBJ2-1
V gene: TRBV14
D gene: TRBD1
CDR3 DNA: TGTGCCAGCAGCCAACACCGGGACAGGGACTACAATGAGCAGTTCTTC
CDR3 protein: CASSQHRDRDYNEQFF

clone size: -
J gene: TRBJ2-7
V gene: TRBV10-2
D gene: -
CDR3 DNA: TGCGCCAGCACCGACCGGCAGTACTACGAGCAGTACTTC
CDR3 protein: CASTDRQYYEQYF

clone size: -
J gene: TRBJ1-1
V gene: TRBV11-2
D gene: -
CDR3 DNA: TGTGCCAGCAGCTTAGGTCCCCCCGGAGGGCAGACTGAAGCTTTCTTT
CDR3 protein: CASSLGPPGGQTEAFF

clone size: -
J gene: TRBJ2-7
V gene: TRBV28
D gene: -
CDR3 DNA: TGTGCCAGCAATAAGGACCCCGCTTCCTACGAGCAGTACTTC
CDR3 protein: CASNKDPASYEQYF

clone size: once
J gene: TRBJ1-3
V gene: TRBV21-1
D gene: -
CDR3 DNA: TGTGCCAGCAGGCCGGACAGGGTTGGAAACACCATATATTTT
CDR3 protein: CASRPDRVGNTIYF

clone size: -
J gene: TRBJ2-7
V gene: TRBV2
D gene: TRBD2
CDR3 DNA: TGTGCCAGCAGTGATCCGGGACTAAACTACGAGCAGTACTTC
CDR3 protein: CASSDPGLNYEQYF

clone size: -
J gene: TRBJ2-7
V gene: TRBV19
D gene: TRBD2
CDR3 DNA: TGTGCCAGTAGGCTGGGACTAGCGGAGTCCTACGAGCAGTACTTC
CDR3 protein: CASRLGLAESYEQYF

clone size: -
J gene: TRBJ2-3
V gene: TRBV27
D gene: TRBD2
CDR3 DNA: TGTGCCAGCAGTTTCTTCCTGCATAGCGGGAGCCCAGATACGCAGTATTTT
CDR3 protein: CASSFFLHSGSPDTQYF

clone size: -
J gene: TRBJ2-2
V gene: TRBV6-4
D gene: -
CDR3 DNA: TGTGCCAACCCTGGGCAGGGCGGCACCGGGGAGCTGTTTTTT
CDR3 protein: CANPGQGGTGELFF

clone size: -
J gene: TRBJ1-2
V gene: TRBV5-4
D gene: TRBD1
CDR3 DNA: TGTGCCAGCAGCACCGGACAGGGCGGAGGGTATGGCTACACCTTC
CDR3 protein: CASSTGQGGGYGYTF

clone size: -
J gene: TRBJ2-3
V gene: TRBV5-1
D gene: -
CDR3 DNA: TGCGCCAGCAGCTTGGCCGCCTTCTCCTCCACAGATACGCAGTATTTT
CDR3 protein: CASSLAAFSSTDTQYF

clone size: -
J gene: TRBJ2-1
V gene: TRBV5-1
D gene: TRBD2
CDR3 DNA: TGCGCCAGCAGCTTGATAGCGGGACCAAACAATGAGCAGTTCTTC
CDR3 protein: CASSLIAGPNNEQFF

clone size: -
J gene: TRBJ2-7
V gene: TRBV19
D gene: TRBD1
CDR3 DNA: TGTGCCAGTAGTTTCGCCGGGACAGCCTCCTACGAGCAGTACTTC
CDR3 protein: CASSFAGTASYEQYF

clone size: once
J gene: TRBJ2-1
V gene: TRBV28
D gene: -
CDR3 DNA: TGTGCCAGCAGTTTAAACGGGTATGAGGGAAATGAGCAGTTCTTC
CDR3 protein: CASSLNGYEGNEQFF

clone size: -
J gene: TRBJ2-3
V gene: TRBV7-2
D gene: TRBD2
CDR3 DNA: TGTGCCAGCAGCCCACTAGCGGGTGGGGGGGCAGATACGCAGTATTTT
CDR3 protein: CASSPLAGGGADTQYF

clone size: -
J gene: TRBJ2-5
V gene: TRBV5-1
D gene: -
CDR3 DNA: TGCGCCAGCAGCTTGAGCCTCTATGGGCAAGAGACCCAGTACTTC
CDR3 protein: CASSLSLYGQETQYF

clone size: -
J gene: TRBJ1-1
V gene: TRBV29-1
D gene: -
CDR3 DNA: TGCAGCGTTGGCGTGACAAGGAACACTGAAGCTTTCTTT
CDR3 protein: CSVGVTRNTEAFF

clone size: -
J gene: TRBJ1-1
V gene: TRBV7-2
D gene: -
CDR3 DNA: TGTGCCAGCAGCTTATCTGGCCGAGGTGTCGAAGCTTTCTTT
CDR3 protein: CASSLSGRGVEAFF

clone size: -
J gene: TRBJ2-4
V gene: TRBV19
D gene: -
CDR3 DNA: TGTGCCAGTAGTATCCCCGCGTCTTTAGCCAAAAACATTCAGTACTTC
CDR3 protein: CASSIPASLAKNIQYF